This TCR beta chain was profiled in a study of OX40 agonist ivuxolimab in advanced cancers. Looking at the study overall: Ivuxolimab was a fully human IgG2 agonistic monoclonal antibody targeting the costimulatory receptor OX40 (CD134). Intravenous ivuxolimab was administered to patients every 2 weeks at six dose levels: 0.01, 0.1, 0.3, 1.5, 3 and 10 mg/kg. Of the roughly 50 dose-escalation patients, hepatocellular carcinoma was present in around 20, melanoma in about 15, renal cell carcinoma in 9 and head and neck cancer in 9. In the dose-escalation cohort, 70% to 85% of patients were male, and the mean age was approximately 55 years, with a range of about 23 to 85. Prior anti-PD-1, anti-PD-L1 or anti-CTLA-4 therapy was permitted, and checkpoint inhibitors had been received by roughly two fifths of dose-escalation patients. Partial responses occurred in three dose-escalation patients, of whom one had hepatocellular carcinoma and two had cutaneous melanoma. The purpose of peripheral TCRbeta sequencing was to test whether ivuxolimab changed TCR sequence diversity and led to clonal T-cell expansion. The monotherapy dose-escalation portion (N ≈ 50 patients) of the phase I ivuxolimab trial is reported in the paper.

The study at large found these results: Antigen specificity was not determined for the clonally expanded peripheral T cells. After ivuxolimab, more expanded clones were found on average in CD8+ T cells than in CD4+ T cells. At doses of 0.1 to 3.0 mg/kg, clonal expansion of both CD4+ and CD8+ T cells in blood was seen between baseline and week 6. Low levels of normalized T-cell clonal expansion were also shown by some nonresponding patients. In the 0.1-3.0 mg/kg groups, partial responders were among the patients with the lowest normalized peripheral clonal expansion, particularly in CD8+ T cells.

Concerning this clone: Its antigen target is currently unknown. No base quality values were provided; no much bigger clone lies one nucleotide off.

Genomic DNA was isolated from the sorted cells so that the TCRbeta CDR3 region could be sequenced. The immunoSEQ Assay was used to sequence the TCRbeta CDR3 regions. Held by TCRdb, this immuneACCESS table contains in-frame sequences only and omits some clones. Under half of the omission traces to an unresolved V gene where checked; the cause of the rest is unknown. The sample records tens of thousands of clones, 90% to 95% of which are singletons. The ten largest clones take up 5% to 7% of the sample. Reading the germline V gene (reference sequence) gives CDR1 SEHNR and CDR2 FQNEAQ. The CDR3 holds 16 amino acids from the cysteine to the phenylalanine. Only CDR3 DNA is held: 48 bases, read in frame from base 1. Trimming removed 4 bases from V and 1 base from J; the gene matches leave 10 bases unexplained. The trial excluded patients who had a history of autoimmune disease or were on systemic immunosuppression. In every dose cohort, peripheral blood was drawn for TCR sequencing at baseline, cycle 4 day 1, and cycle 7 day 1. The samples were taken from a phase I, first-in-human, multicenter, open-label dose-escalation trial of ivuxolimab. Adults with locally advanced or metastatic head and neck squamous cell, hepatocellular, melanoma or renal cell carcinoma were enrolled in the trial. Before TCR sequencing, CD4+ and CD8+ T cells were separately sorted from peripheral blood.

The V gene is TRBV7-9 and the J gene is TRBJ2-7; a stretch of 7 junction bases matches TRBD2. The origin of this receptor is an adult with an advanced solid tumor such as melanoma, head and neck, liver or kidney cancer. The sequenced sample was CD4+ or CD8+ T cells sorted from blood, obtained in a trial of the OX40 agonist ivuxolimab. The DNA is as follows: TGTGCCAGCAGCTCCCACAGCGGGGTAGCGTCCTACGAGCAGTACTTC. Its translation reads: CASSSHSGVASYEQYF.